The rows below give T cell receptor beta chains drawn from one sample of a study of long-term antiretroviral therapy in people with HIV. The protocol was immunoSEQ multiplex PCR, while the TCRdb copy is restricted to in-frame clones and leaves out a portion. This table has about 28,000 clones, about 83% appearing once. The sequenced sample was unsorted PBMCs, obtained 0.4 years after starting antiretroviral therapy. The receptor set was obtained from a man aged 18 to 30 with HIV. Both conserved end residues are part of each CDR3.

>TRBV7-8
CASSSGTRAYEQYF
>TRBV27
CASSLSGTGRGEQFF
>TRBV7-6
CASSPRGGGGNTNEKLFF
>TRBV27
CASSLGYEQYF
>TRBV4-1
CASSQDGTSSNQPQHF
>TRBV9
CASSPGTVLNQPQHF
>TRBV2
CAAVGETREAFF
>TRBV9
CASSVAYNSPLHF
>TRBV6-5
CASSSGSDQPQHF
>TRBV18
CASSPGGGSSYNEQFF
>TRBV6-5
CASTGGDSAQYF
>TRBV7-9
CASSSGAEAFF
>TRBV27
CASSLQQGNYGYTF
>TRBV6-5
CASSYFGGVYEQYF
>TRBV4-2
CASSPTVGSPLHF
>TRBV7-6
CASSLDPPTVLSYNSPLHF
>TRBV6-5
CASSYSQEYGELFF
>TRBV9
CASSVAGRNTGELFF
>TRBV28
CASSFPALGNEKLFF
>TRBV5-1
CASSKTTSYEQYF
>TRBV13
CASSWKKGQGIWGTEAFF
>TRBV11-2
CASSGPGRTSLINYGYTF
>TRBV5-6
CASSRGTGVYEQYF
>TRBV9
CASSVGDVVSSYNEQFF
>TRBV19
CASSIQLDLNTEAFF
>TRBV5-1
CASSFQETQYF
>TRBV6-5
CASSYGEQAYNEQFF
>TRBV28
CASSWLYVLFF
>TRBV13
CASSTNTGPETQYF
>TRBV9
CASSVGPHQEQYF
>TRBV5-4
CASSLDRGGYEQYF
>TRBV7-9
CAGDPPYNEQFF
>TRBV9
CASSLRGVSNTEAFF
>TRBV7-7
CASSSRQDSYEQYF
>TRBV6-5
CASSPIRGNQPQHF
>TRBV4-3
CASSQGRLVNTEAFF
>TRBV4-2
CASSQGTDSGNTIYF
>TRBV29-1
CSGADTGTSYEQYF
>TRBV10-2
CASSINRGRSEKLFF
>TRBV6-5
CASSQTGGTEAFF
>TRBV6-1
CASSEGDGNYGYTF
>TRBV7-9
CASSLASSDTQYF
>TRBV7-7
CASSPSLGRGTGELFF
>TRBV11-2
CASSGRTSGGTDTQYF
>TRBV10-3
CAISDAPWDTQYF
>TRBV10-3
CAISEGTRLSQETQYF
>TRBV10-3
CAAMPTGRTEAFF
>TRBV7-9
CASSPLGAAGTIYNEQFF
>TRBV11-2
CASSHGTGERTGELFF
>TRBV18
CASSPPGTGSNYGYTF
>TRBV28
CASSGRTGVGEQFF
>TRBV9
CASSPGQGAYEQYF
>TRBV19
CASSISPYEQYF
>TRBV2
CARGPGGSWNNEQFF
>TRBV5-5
CASSPAREQYF
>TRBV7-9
CASSYSSYEQYF
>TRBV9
CASRGGGRPGHGYTF